This TCR beta chain was identified in a study of cytomegalovirus exposure and HLA in healthy donors (dated by TCRdb to the late 2010s). With respect to the entire study: An earlier analysis of several hundred of the donors reported more than 250 Gb of sequence data and 100 million to 140 million unique TCR beta sequences from about 179 million T cells. Roughly five DR-DQ haplotypes were handled as single units for association and clustering, since linkage in the cohort was strong. Donor age, sex, ethnicity and CMV serostatus were compiled alongside the repertoire data. The later analysis used no new phenotypic data to find candidate immune exposures, relying instead on TCR beta sequences and their occurrence across donors. Both class I and class II loci were covered by HLA typing, at four-digit resolution. Across approximately 400 genotyped donors of the cohort, an average of approximately 200,000 unique TCR beta nucleotide sequences per donor were sequenced, and approximately 19% of those sequences were non-productive. A later analysis re-analyzed previously published TCR beta repertoires from 600 to 850 donors and added high-resolution HLA genotyping to study TCR occurrence patterns. A separate validation cohort of more than 100 different subjects was used in addition to the approximately 640-subject first cohort. In a later genetic analysis, genome-wide SNP genotypes for about 55% of the roughly 700 donors were used, and that subset was treated as a discovery cohort. About 320 gigabases of sequencing data and tens of millions of unique TCR sequences were included in an early release covering roughly 600 HLA-typed donors. To decide whether each TCR beta V gene segment behaved as functional or pseudogenic, an earlier analysis of approximately 620 of the donors relied on high-throughput TCR beta sequencing. Using immunosequencing, the study profiled T cell repertoires from fewer than 850 subjects and related those repertoires to cytomegalovirus serostatus. The study aimed to test whether signatures of past pathogen exposure could be identified by cataloging public T cell receptors. The genetic ancestry cluster associated with self-reported Caucasian donors included over 65% of the roughly 400 genotyped donors. Typing coverage varied by locus: about 629-630 donors for A, B, C, DRB1 and DQB1; about 520 for DQA1; more than 600 for DPA1; 400 to 480 for DPB1. Every discovery cohort repertoire had been produced on one sequencing platform. To predict cytomegalovirus infection status, the study combined high-throughput TCR immunosequencing, statistical association of individual TCRs with disease status, and machine learning.

Library preparation was by the immunoSEQ multiplex PCR assay. For the multiplex PCR, a mixture combining 60 forward primers for TCR Vbeta segments and 13 reverse primers for TCR Jbeta segments was used. A multiplex PCR assay on genomic DNA amplified the CDR3 region of rearranged TCR beta genes. On the Illumina HiSeq System, the amplified TCR beta libraries were sequenced as 87-base-pair reads. Per the original workflow: In a later analysis, tens of millions of unique TCR beta chains were counted across the 500 to 850 repertoires, and some 10 million of these chains were shared by at least two donors. Raw reads were error-corrected and collapsed into unique sequences by a nearest-neighbor algorithm in which closely related sequences were merged to remove PCR and sequencing errors. V, D and J gene segments were assigned by aligning CDR3 sequences to IMGT reference sequences. Each retained sequence needed at least a six-nucleotide match to both a V gene segment and a J gene segment. A rearrangement counted as productive if the CDR3 had no stop codons and remained in frame with V and J, and every other rearrangement counted as non-productive. CDR3 was defined according to IMGT convention as the region running from the second conserved V-encoded cysteine to the conserved J-encoded phenylalanine. The earlier analysis of about 610 of the donors excluded any sequence lacking an unambiguous match to a single V gene segment. An earlier analysis of under 750 of the donors called V segments functional above 56.7% productive rearrangements and segregating when the between-donor standard deviation exceeded 5%. To diagnose cytomegalovirus status from the catalog of TCR beta chain sequences, a statistical classification framework was built. In a later analysis, V and J genes were assigned by comparing TCR nucleotide sequences against IMGT/GENE-DB human TR gene sequences. In a later analysis, CDR3 sequences and most-parsimonious VDJ recombination scenarios were assigned using the TCRdist pipeline. In a later analysis, each TCR beta chain was defined by its CDR3 amino acid sequence together with its V-gene family, and reads lacking a unique V-gene family were excluded. In a later analysis, fewer than 650 highly shared, low-generation-probability nucleotide sequences were removed to address suspected cross-contamination and a sequencing artifact. In a later analysis, a clonal expansion index for each public chain was calculated from normalized within-repertoire ranks of inferred template counts. In a later analysis, generation probabilities were computed with a VDJ recombination model fitted to out-of-frame rearrangements, and the resulting probabilities were checked against IGoR. A later analysis scored TCR-TCR, TCR-HLA and TCR-CMV co-occurrence with hypergeometric tests, applying a repertoire-size bias correction to TCR pairs. A later analysis estimated false discovery rates by permuting HLA or CMV assignments 20 times. In a later analysis, co-occurring TCRs were grouped using DBSCAN, and TCRdist sequence similarity was added for clustering within HLA-allele-positive subsets. Co-occurrence clustering excluded repertoires with fewer than 30,000 or more than 120,000 public chains, plus five with anomalous nucleotide sharing. This is the immuneACCESS table as TCRdb keeps it, with only in-frame sequences that have V and J called. A part of the clones is gone; compared with another copy, unresolved V genes explain less than half, and the rest is unexplained. The DNA was the basis for D and trimming; V, J and clone size are from that table. Counted in this sample were some 96,000 clones; 70% to 80% of them appeared once. Less than 8.5% of the sample lies in the top ten.

The CDR1 and CDR2 encoded by the germline V gene are MNHNS and SASEGT. Trimming at the junction amounts to 4 bases on V and 2 bases on J, and the germline ends lie 15 bases apart. Measured from the cysteine to the phenylalanine, the CDR3 is 15 residues long. The CDR3 DNA has 45 bases and is translated from base 1. Turning to this clone: Its antigen has not been determined. No clone much larger than this one lies a single base away; base qualities are absent.

What the authors observed across the whole study: A later analysis reported that several top co-occurrence clusters appeared linked to parvovirus B19, influenza, CMV and Epstein-Barr virus. Because counts were too low, 15 to 20 rarely observed V segments, including chromosome 9 orphons, were excluded from the earlier analysis of 500 to 700 of the donors. The only immune exposure information available for the cohort was CMV serostatus. An earlier analysis of some 560 of the donors showed that most TCR beta V segments appeared in productive rearrangements either about 87% or about 30% of the time, which broadly matched IMGT annotations. Correlated functional status among segregating V segments might be attributable to linkage disequilibrium, but an unknown experimental factor could not be ruled out. The authors suggested that the approach could potentially be extended to other disease states and immunological phenotypes. Compared with the roughly 710-donor mean, donors in an Asian-associated ancestry cluster had fewer N-insertions in productive TCRs, according to a later genetic analysis. A group of highly shared sequence variants was considered likely to be a technical artifact of the sequencing pipeline. A few of the identified cytomegalovirus-associated TCR beta chains were confirmed in vitro to be specific for cytomegalovirus antigens. When HLA alleles, especially DR and DQ, strongly co-occurred, attributing TCR associations to individual alleles was difficult. Because HLA typing was missing for some donors at each locus, association tests included only the typed subset. In a later analysis, most CMV-associated TCR beta chains were found to appear HLA-restricted, with HLA associations seemingly driven largely by CMV exposure. In a later analysis, TCR association rates were found to vary across HLA loci, with the most associated TCRs seen for DRB1 alleles and the fewest for HLA-C alleles. While some public TCRs were present in many individuals, most TCR sequences turned up only very rarely across donors. In both the original and validation cohorts, the classifier was reported to diagnose cytomegalovirus status with high specificity and sensitivity. In a later genetic analysis, a missense DCLRE1C variant was associated with V-gene and J-gene trimming of TCR beta chains, and the association was replicated in an independent cohort. A further reported finding was that TCR beta sequences accurately predicted the HLA-A and HLA-B alleles for most subjects in the first cohort. Some IMGT-functional V segments, including TRBV6-2 and TRBV6-3, could not be told apart with the 87-base-pair reads, so those segments were excluded. Compared with equally common non-associated chains, HLA-associated TCR beta chains in a later analysis were more clonally expanded and had lower generation probabilities. A total of 150 to 200 TCR beta chains were listed by the study as associated with cytomegalovirus. In a later analysis, 16,951 TCR beta sequences were associated with specific HLA alleles at a false discovery rate of 0.05. In this cohort, only TCR beta chains were sequenced, and detectable features were limited by the absence of alpha or paired-chain data. Presence/absence analyses assumed roughly uniform sequencing depth across donors, an assumption that may not hold.

The cohort was made up of under 800 healthy bone marrow donors. Cohort members were all nominally healthy when sampled, although unrecorded immune exposures were likely present. The donor tested CMV seronegative and was one of the 352 seronegative cohort members. Every donor gave a peripheral blood sample, and the peripheral blood mononuclear cells from that sample were used for TCR beta sequencing. The Qiagen DNeasy Blood Extraction Kit was used to extract genomic DNA from the blood cell samples. The TCR was taken from a female donor in good health and CMV-seronegative. The rearrangement joined TRBV6-1 to TRBJ2-7; too little of a D gene remains to name it. Sequencing was performed on PBMCs. The CDR3 has the sequence CASSVAGTATYEQYF. DNA sequence: TGTGCCAGCAGTGTCGCCGGCACAGCCACCTACGAGCAGTACTTC.